Sequencing of this T cell receptor (beta chain) was carried out in a study of cytomegalovirus exposure and HLA in healthy donors. Points from the study as a whole: DRB1 had the most TCR associations and HLA-C the fewest, a later analysis found, with rates varying by HLA locus. As a later analysis showed, a missense DCLRE1C variant was linked to trimming of TCR beta V- and J-genes.

In regard to this clone: Its antigen remains unknown.

In the PCR, 60 Vbeta and 13 Jbeta primers were used. TCRdb keeps only in-frame clones here, not all; method: immunoSEQ multiplex PCR. The data contain around 170,000 clones, over 60% of them singletons. CDR3 length: 13 amino acids. In germline, CDR1 is MGHRA, CDR2 YSYEKL. Trimming removed 1 base from V and 7 bases from J, with 10 bases in between. The J gene is TRBJ1-2, the V gene TRBV4-1, with unresolved D. The source of this sequence is a girl aged 5 to 17 in good health and CMV-seronegative. Input material: PBMCs. The CDR3: CASSQVGDLGYTF. The DNA of the CDR3 is TGCGCCAGCAGCCAAGTCGGAGATCTTGGCTACACCTTC.